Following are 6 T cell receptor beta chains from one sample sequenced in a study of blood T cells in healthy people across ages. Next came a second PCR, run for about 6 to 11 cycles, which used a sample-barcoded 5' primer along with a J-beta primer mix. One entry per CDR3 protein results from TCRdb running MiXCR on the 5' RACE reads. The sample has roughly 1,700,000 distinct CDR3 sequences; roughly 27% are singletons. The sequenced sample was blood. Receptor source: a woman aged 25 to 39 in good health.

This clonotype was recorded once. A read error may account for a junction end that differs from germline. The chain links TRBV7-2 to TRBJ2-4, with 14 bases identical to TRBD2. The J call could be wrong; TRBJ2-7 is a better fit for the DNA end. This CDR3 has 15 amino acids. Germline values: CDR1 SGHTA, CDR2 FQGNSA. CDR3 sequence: CAGSTGLAGGNEQYF. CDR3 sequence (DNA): TGTGCCGGCAGCACAGGACTAGCGGGAGGCAACGAGCAGTACTTC.

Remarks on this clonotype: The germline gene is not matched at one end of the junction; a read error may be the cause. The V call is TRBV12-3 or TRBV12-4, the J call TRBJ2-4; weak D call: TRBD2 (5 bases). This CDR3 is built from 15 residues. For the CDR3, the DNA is TGTGCCAGCGGGGAGTTGGAGGATGGCAAAACCATTCAGTACTTC. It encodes CASGELEDGKTIQYF.

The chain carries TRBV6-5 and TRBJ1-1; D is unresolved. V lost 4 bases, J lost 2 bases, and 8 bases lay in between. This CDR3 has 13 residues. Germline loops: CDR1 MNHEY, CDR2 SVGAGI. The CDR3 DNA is TGTGCCAGCAGTTCGACAAGCAACACTGAAGCTTTCTTT. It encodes CASSSTSNTEAFF.

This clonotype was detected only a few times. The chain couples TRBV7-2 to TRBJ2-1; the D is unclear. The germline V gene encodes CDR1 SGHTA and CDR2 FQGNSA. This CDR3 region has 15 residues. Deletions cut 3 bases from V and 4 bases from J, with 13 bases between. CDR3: CASSFSAVVYNEQFF. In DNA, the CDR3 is TGTGCCAGCAGCTTCAGCGCAGTAGTATACAATGAGCAGTTCTTC.

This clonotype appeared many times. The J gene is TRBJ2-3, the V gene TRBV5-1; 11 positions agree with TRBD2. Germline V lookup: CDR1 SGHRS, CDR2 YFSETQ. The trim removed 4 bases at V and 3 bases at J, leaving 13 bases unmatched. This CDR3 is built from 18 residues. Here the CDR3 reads CASSRTTGLADSTDTQYF. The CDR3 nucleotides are TGCGCCAGCAGCCGGACCACGGGACTAGCGGATTCAACAGATACGCAGTATTTT.

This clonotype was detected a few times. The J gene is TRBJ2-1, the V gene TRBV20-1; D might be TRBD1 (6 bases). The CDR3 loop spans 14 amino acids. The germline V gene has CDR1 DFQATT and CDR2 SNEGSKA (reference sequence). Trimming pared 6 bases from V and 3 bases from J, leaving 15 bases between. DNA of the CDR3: TGCAGTGCCACCGGGACAAATCTCTACAATGAGCAGTTCTTC. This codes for CSATGTNLYNEQFF.